Following are 22 T cell receptor beta chains from one sample sequenced in a study of T cell changes during pregnancy in multiple sclerosis. The data were produced by immunoSEQ multiplex PCR, yet TCRdb's version contains in-frame clones alone and is incomplete. The sample lists around 70,000 clones, about 90% occurring once. Sample: peripheral blood, taken in the first trimester of pregnancy. The receptors derive from a female donor in good health, enrolled as a control in a pregnancy study.

Regarding this clone: The sample holds other DNA sequences that translate to the same CDR3. This chain connects TRBV2 to TRBJ1-5, with D possibly being TRBD1 (6 bases). V was trimmed by 7 bases and J by 3 bases, leaving 10 bases between them. There are 13 residues in the CDR3. Per germline, CDR1 SNHLY and CDR2 FYNNEI. CDR3 nucleotide sequence: TGTGCCAGCAAGAGGGACAACAATCAGCCCCAGCATTTT. Its protein product is CASKRDNNQPQHF.

The rearrangement uses TRBV29-1 and TRBJ2-5, with TRBD2 identical over 11 bases. After removal of 7 bases from V and 5 bases from J, the junction contained 15 bases not matched to a gene. The CDR3 has 16 residues. The germline gives CDR1 SQVTM, CDR2 ANQGSEA. CDR3 protein: CSAQRGTSGRMETQYF. The CDR3 nucleotides read TGCAGCGCACAACGGGGAACTAGCGGGAGAATGGAGACCCAGTACTTC.

This rearrangement joins TRBV7-9 to TRBJ1-3; D remains ambiguous. Germline CDR1 is SEHNR and CDR2 is FQNEAQ (reference sequence). The CDR3 is 15 residues long. Trimming took off 2 bases at V and 0 bases at J, with 8 bases between the two ends. CDR3 bases: TGTGCCAGCAGCTTAATTTCCGTCTCTGGAAACACCATATATTTT. Encoded protein: CASSLISVSGNTIYF. The full variable domain, with the rest looked up from reference TRBV7-9 and TRBJ1-3, is DTGVSQNPRHKITKRGQNVTFRCDPISEHNRLYWYRQTLGQGPEFLTYFQNEAQLEKSRLLSDRFSAERPKGSFSTLEIQRTEQGDSAMYLCASSLISVSGNTIYFGEGSWLTVV.

The chain employs TRBV11-2 and TRBJ2-7, with a tentative D call TRBD1 (5 bases). The CDR3 runs 14 residues. The V gene's germline CDR1 is SGHAT and CDR2 FQNNGV. The V end was cut by 4 bases, the J end by 4 bases, with 14 bases between. The CDR3 loop reads CASSSNQGRYEQYF. CDR3 sequence (DNA): TGTGCCAGCAGCTCAAACCAGGGTCGGTACGAGCAGTACTTC.

The CDR3 region is CSVESGGGGTEAFF. The CDR3 bases are TGCAGCGTTGAGTCAGGGGGCGGAGGCACTGAAGCTTTCTTT. The chain joins TRBV29-1 to TRBJ1-1; TRBD1 agrees at 8 bases. The germline gives CDR1 SQVTM, CDR2 ANQGSEA. J was trimmed by 4 bases and V by 3 bases; bases with no gene match: 7. The CDR3 covers 14 residues.

This chain uses TRBV28 with TRBJ2-6, with TRBD1 identical over 9 bases. The CDR3 is 17 amino acids. With 4 bases clipped from V and 1 base from J, the junction kept 5 bases outside the gene matches. Germline-derived CDR1 and CDR2 are MDHEN and SYDVKM. The CDR3 coding sequence is TGTGCCAGCAGTTCGACAGGGGGGACTTCTGGGGCCAACGTCCTGACTTTC. It encodes CASSSTGGTSGANVLTF.

The rearrangement links TRBV7-9 to TRBJ2-2; D might be TRBD2 (6 bases). Germline V lookup: CDR1 SEHNR, CDR2 FQNEAQ (reference sequence). V was trimmed by 5 bases and J by 2 bases, leaving 12 bases between them. The CDR3 is made up of 15 amino acids. The CDR3 here is CASSPRRVNTGELFF. The CDR3 DNA follows: TGTGCCAGCAGCCCAAGGAGGGTTAACACCGGGGAGCTGTTTTTT.

In its sample, this clone was seen a few times. This chain uses TRBV19 with TRBJ1-1, with D unclear. Germline CDR1 and CDR2: LNHDA and SQIVND (reference sequence). The ends were cut back, 8 bases at V and 4 bases at J, with 11 bases in the middle. The CDR3 runs to 12 residues. The CDR3 nucleotides are TGTGCCAGTGGGTGGGGAGGCACTGAAGCTTTCTTT. Its translation: CASGWGGTEAFF.

The rearrangement links TRBV5-1 to TRBJ2-7, with 12 bases that match TRBD2. With 4 bases clipped from V and 5 bases from J, the junction kept 7 bases outside the gene matches. The CDR3 runs to 15 residues. Germline V lookup: CDR1 SGHRS, CDR2 YFSETQ. The DNA of the CDR3 is TGCGCCAGCAGCACCCTAGCGGGAGGGCCTAACGAGCAGTACTTC. This translates into CASSTLAGGPNEQYF. The full variable domain, rest sourced from reference TRBV5-1 and TRBJ2-7, is KAGVTQTPRYLIKTRGQQVTLSCSPISGHRSVSWYQQTPGQGLQFLFEYFSETQRNKGNFPGRFSGRQFSNSRSEMNVSTLELGDSALYLCASSTLAGGPNEQYFGPGTRLTVT.

The V call is TRBV15, the J call TRBJ2-7, with 13 bases fitting TRBD2. Per the germline V gene, CDR1 is LNHNV and CDR2 is YYDKDF (reference sequence). The CDR3 runs to 16 residues. The trim removed 7 bases at V and 0 bases at J, leaving 6 bases unmatched. DNA of the CDR3: TGTGCCACCACCAGTCGACTAGCGGGAGGCTCCTACGAGCAGTACTTC. Translated, it gives CATTSRLAGGSYEQYF.

The chain joins TRBV28 to TRBJ2-1; 12 bases match TRBD2. The CDR3 runs to 22 residues. Germline CDR1 MDHEN, CDR2 SYDVKM. The V and J ends lost 2 bases and 6 bases, in that order; junction bases with no gene match: 23. CDR3 protein: CASSLPVGLAGISPPRVNEQFF. CDR3 bases: TGTGCCAGCAGTTTACCCGTCGGACTAGCGGGAATTTCCCCTCCACGTGTCAATGAGCAGTTCTTC.

V and J are TRBV19 and TRBJ1-2; 7 nucleotides match TRBD1. J gave up 2 bases and V 8 bases, and 17 bases lay outside the gene matches. Germline CDR1 reads LNHDA; CDR2 reads SQIVND (reference sequence). The CDR3 runs 17 residues. In DNA, the CDR3 is TGTGCCAGTGGACATGCCCTCGACAGGGCGGCCAACTATGGCTACACCTTC. This translates into CASGHALDRAANYGYTF.

This chain uses TRBV19 with TRBJ1-5; a possible D gene is TRBD1 (5 bases). The germline gives CDR1 LNHDA, CDR2 SQIVND (reference sequence). The V end was cut by 4 bases, the J end by 6 bases, with 13 bases between. The CDR3 covers 14 residues. The CDR3 loop is CASSTAQGAQPQHF. In DNA form, the CDR3 reads TGTGCCAGTAGTACAGCCCAAGGGGCTCAGCCCCAGCATTTT. The full variable domain, in which reference TRBV19 and TRBJ1-5 provide the parts outside the CDR3, is DGGITQSPKYLFRKEGQNVTLSCEQNLNHDAMYWYRQDPGQGLRLIYYSQIVNDFQKGDIAEGYSVSREKKESFPLTVTSAQKNPTAFYLCASSTAQGAQPQHFGDGTRLSIL.

This clone came up once. The chain is built from TRBV14 and TRBJ1-2; D remains ambiguous. Trimming took off 1 base at V and 4 bases at J, with 7 bases between the two ends. The CDR3 loop spans 13 amino acids. Germline V gene sequence: CDR1 SGHDN, CDR2 FVKESK. CDR3: CASSQGRFYGYTF. CDR3 sequence (DNA): TGTGCCAGCAGCCAAGGCAGATTCTATGGCTACACCTTC.

This clone was counted a few times. This chain links TRBV5-6 with TRBJ2-2, with 8 bases fitting TRBD1. The V segment lost 4 bases and the J segment 6 bases; nucleotides outside the gene matches: 8. CDR3 length: 15 amino acids. Germline CDR1 SGHDT, CDR2 YYEEEE. CDR3 DNA: TGTGCCAGCAGCCGGACAGGGAAAGGTTCCGGGGAGCTGTTTTTT. Translating gives CASSRTGKGSGELFF.

This chain joins TRBV6-1 and TRBJ2-1; 9 bases line up with TRBD2. This CDR3 has 17 amino acids. In germline, CDR1 is MNHNS, CDR2 SASEGT. The ends lost 1 base at V and 9 bases at J; junction bases unmatched: 13. The DNA for the CDR3 is TGTGCCAGCAGTGAAGTTGGTTCCCTAGCGGGAAATTTTGAGCAGTTCTTC. This gives the protein CASSEVGSLAGNFEQFF.

V usage is TRBV7-9 and J usage is TRBJ1-1, with D perhaps matching TRBD1 (6 bases). CDR3 length: 16 amino acids. The V gene's germline CDR1 is SEHNR and CDR2 FQNEAQ (reference sequence). Trimming cost V 2 bases and J 1 base, with 14 bases left between them. The CDR3, as DNA: TGTGCCAGCAGCTTAACCCGGGGCAGGGGGAACACTGAAGCTTTCTTT. Translating gives CASSLTRGRGNTEAFF.

Concerning this clone itself: Other DNA sequences within the sample encode an identical CDR3. This rearrangement joins TRBV28 to TRBJ2-3; D might be TRBD2 (5 bases). In germline, CDR1 is MDHEN, CDR2 SYDVKM. The CDR3 contains 14 residues. Trimming took off 3 bases at V and 1 base at J, with 8 bases between the two ends. This CDR3 is CASSFLAGTDTQYF. The CDR3 DNA sequence: TGTGCCAGCAGTTTTCTAGCCGGCACAGATACGCAGTATTTT.

The chain joins TRBV19 to TRBJ2-3; the D gene is possibly TRBD2 (5 bases). Germline V gene sequence: CDR1 LNHDA, CDR2 SQIVND (reference sequence). This CDR3 has 14 amino acids. The ends were cut back, 5 bases at V and 2 bases at J, with 11 bases in the middle. The CDR3 coding sequence is TGTGCCAGTAGTCCCGACCGGGACACAGATACGCAGTATTTT. This gives the protein CASSPDRDTDTQYF.

The chain employs TRBV5-6 and TRBJ2-7, with 8 nucleotides matching TRBD1. CDR3 size: 13 residues. The germline gives CDR1 SGHDT, CDR2 YYEEEE. V trimming: 0 bases; J trimming: 7 bases; junction bases outside the gene matches: 3. The CDR3 is CASSLGQGLEQYF. The DNA for the CDR3 is TGTGCCAGCAGCTTGGGACAGGGGCTTGAGCAGTACTTC.

The chain has TRBV28 and TRBJ1-1, with a tentative D call TRBD1 (6 bases). Deletions cut 6 bases from V and 2 bases from J, with 13 bases between. This CDR3 spans 14 amino acids. The V gene's germline CDR1 is MDHEN and CDR2 SYDVKM. The CDR3 DNA sequence: TGTGCCAGCAGAAAATTGGACAGAAACACTGAAGCTTTCTTT. Protein sequence: CASRKLDRNTEAFF.

The J gene is TRBJ2-1, the V gene TRBV27; 10 bases align to TRBD1. Losses at the gene ends were 6 bases for V and 8 bases for J; bases not matched to a gene: 4. The CDR3 sequence is 13 residues long. Germline V lookup: CDR1 MNHEY, CDR2 SMNVEV (reference sequence). The CDR3 DNA sequence: TGTGCCAGCAGGGGGACAGGGGCCGATGAGCAGTTCTTC. Translation gives CASRGTGADEQFF.